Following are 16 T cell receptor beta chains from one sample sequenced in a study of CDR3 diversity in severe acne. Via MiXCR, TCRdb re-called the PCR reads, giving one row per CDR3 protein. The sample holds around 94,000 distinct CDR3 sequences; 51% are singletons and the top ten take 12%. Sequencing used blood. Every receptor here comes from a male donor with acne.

CDR3 bases: TGTGCCATCGGGGGCGGTGGAGCGGGAGAATTTAGGTCCTACAATGAGCAGTTCTTC. It specifies CAIGGGGAGEFRSYNEQFF. V gene TRBV10-3 combines with J gene TRBJ2-1; 8 bases agree with TRBD2. Germline V gene lookup returns CDR1 ENHRY and CDR2 SYGVKD. The junction had 19 bases not matched to a gene; V was cut back by 8 bases and J by 1 base. This CDR3 has 19 amino acids.

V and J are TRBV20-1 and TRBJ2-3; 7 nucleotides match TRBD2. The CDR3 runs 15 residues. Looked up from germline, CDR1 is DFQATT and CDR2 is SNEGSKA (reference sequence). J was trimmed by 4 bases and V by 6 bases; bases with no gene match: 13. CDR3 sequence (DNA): TGCAGTGCCAGCAGCCGTAGGGGAGGGTCAGATACGCAGTATTTT. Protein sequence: CSASSRRGGSDTQYF.

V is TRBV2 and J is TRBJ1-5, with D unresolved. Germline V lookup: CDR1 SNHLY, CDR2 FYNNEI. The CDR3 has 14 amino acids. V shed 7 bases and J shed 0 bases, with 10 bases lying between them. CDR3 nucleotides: TGTGCCAGCATAGAGGGTTATAGCAATCAGCCCCAGCATTTT. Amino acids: CASIEGYSNQPQHF.

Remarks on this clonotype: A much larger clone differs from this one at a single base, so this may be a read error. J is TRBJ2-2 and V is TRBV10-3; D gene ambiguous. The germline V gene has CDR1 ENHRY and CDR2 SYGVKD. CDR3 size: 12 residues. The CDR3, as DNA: TGTGCCATCGGAAAAAACACCAGGGAGCTGTTTTTT. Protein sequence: CAIGKNTRELFF.

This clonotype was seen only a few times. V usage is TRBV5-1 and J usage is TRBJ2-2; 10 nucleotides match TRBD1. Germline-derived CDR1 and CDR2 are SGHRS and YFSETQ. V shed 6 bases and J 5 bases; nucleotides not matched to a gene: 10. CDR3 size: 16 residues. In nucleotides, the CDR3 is TGCGCCAGCAACCGCGACGGACAGGGGGGAACCGGGGAGCTGTTTTTT. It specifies CASNRDGQGGTGELFF.

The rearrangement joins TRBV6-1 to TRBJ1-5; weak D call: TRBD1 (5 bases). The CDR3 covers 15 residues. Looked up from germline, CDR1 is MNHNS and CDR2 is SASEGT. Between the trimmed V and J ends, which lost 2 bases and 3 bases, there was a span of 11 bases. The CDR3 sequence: CASSEFRGPNQPQHF. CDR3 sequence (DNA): TGTGCCAGCAGTGAATTTAGGGGACCCAATCAGCCCCAGCATTTT.

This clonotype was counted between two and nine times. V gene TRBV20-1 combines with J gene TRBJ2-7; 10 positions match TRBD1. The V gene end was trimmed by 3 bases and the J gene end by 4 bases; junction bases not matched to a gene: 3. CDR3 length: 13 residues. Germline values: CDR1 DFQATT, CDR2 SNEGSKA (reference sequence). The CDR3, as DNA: TGCAGTGCTAGCCGGACAGGGGGTTACGAGCAGTACTTC. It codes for CSASRTGGYEQYF.

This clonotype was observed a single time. The CDR3 DNA sequence: TGCGCCAGCAAGGGACGGAAAGATCAGCCCCAGCATTTT. Its protein product is CASKGRKDQPQHF. The chain joins TRBV10-2 to TRBJ1-5; a weak D match, TRBD1 (5 bases). CDR1 WSHSY and CDR2 SAAADI come from the germline V gene. The CDR3 has 13 residues. Trimming took 7 bases from V and 5 from J, leaving 12 bases between them.

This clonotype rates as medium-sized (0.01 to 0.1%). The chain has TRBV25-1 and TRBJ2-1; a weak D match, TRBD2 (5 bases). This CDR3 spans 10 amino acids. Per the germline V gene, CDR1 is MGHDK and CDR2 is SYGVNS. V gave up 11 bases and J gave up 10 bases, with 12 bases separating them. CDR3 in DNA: TGTGCCGCGGGCTCGGGAGAGCAGTTCTTC. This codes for CAAGSGEQFF.

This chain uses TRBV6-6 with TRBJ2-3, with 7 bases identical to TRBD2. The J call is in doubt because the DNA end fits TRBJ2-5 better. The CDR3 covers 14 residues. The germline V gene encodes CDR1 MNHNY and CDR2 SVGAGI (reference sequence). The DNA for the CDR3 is TGTGCCAGCAGCAGGGACTACCCTCCAGAGACCCAGTACTTC. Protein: CASSRDYPPETQYF.

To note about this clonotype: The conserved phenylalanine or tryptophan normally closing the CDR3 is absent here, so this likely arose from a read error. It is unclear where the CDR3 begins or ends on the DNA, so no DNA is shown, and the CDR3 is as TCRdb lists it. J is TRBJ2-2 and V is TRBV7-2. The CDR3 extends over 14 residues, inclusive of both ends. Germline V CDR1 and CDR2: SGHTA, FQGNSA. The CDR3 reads CASSHRQNTGELVA.

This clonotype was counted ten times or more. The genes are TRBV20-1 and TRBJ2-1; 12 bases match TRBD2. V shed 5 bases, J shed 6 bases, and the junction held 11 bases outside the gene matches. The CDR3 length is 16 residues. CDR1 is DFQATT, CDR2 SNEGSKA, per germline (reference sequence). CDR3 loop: CSASGLAGGPGNEQFF. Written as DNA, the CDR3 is TGCAGTGCTTCGGGTCTAGCGGGAGGGCCCGGCAATGAGCAGTTCTTC.

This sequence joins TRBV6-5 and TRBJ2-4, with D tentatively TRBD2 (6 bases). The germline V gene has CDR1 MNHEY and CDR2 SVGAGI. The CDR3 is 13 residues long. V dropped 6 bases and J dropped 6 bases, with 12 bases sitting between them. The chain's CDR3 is CASRKDSGNIQYF. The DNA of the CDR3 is TGTGCCAGCAGAAAAGATAGCGGAAACATTCAGTACTTC.

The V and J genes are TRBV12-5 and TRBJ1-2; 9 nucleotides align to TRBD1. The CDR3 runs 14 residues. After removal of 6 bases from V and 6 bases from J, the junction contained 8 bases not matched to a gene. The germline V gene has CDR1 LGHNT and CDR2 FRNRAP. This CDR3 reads CASGIGTGIDGYTF. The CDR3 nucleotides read TGTGCTAGTGGAATCGGGACAGGGATAGATGGCTACACCTTC.

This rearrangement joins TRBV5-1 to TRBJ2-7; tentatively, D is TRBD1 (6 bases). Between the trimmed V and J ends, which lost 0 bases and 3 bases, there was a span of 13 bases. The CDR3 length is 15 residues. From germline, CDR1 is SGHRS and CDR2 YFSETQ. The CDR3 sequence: CASSLEQGIYYEQYF. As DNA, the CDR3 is TGCGCCAGCAGCTTGGAGCAGGGGATTTACTACGAGCAGTACTTC.

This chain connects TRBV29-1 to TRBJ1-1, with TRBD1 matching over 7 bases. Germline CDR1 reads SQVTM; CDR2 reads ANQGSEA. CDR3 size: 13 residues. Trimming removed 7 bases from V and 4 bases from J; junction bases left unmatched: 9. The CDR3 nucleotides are TGCAGCGCTGGGGGACAGATGACCACTGAAGCTTTCTTT. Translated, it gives CSAGGQMTTEAFF.